This passage covers 2 T cell receptor beta chains from one sample sequenced in a study of cytomegalovirus exposure and HLA in healthy donors. 13 Jbeta primers and 60 Vbeta primers were used for the PCR. The method was immunoSEQ multiplex PCR; TCRdb's version includes in-frame clones alone and lacks a portion of them. The sample holds some 65,000 clones, roughly 70% seen once. The sequenced material came from PBMCs. The receptor source for this set is a man aged 50 to 60 in good health and CMV-seropositive.

This sequence joins TRBV19 and TRBJ1-1; 7 bases align to TRBD1. This CDR3 comprises 15 residues. Germline V gene lookup returns CDR1 LNHDA and CDR2 SQIVND (reference sequence). V gave up 0 bases and J gave up 4 bases; unmatched junction bases: 5. The CDR3 region is CASSIERGPSTEAFF. DNA for the CDR3: TGTGCCAGTAGTATAGAGAGGGGGCCAAGCACTGAAGCTTTCTTT.

Written as DNA, the CDR3 is TGTGCCAGCAGCCGGGACACGGACAGATACCAAGCTAACTATGGCTACACCTTC. Its protein product is CASSRDTDRYQANYGYTF. The chain carries TRBV7-9 and TRBJ1-2, with D possibly being TRBD1 (6 bases). From germline, CDR1 is SEHNR and CDR2 FQNEAQ (reference sequence). CDR3 size: 18 residues. The V and J ends lost 5 bases and 0 bases respectively, with 22 bases between them.